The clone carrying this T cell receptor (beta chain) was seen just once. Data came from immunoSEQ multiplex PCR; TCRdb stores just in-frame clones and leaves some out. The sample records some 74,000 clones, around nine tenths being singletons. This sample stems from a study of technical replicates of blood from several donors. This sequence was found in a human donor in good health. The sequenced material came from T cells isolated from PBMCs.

CDR3 region: CASTGSGGTGEQFF. Here the CDR3 DNA reads TGTGCCAGCACTGGGTCCGGGGGTACGGGTGAGCAGTTCTTC. This chain joins TRBV6-5 and TRBJ2-1; D possibly corresponds to TRBD2 (6 bases). Germline-derived CDR1 and CDR2 are MNHEY and SVGAGI. The CDR3 is 14 amino acids. The V end was cut by 7 bases, the J end by 9 bases, with 19 bases between.